A single TCR beta chain is shown here with its context. CDR1 is SNHLY, CDR2 FYNNEI, per germline. This CDR3 is 14 amino acids long. Trimming shortened V by 8 bases and J by 7 bases, and 18 bases separated the two germline ends. This sample was included in a study of blood T cells in healthy people across ages. A J-beta primer mix and a sample-barcoded 5' primer were used in a second PCR of about 7 to 12 cycles. TCRdb passed the 5' RACE reads through MiXCR, listing each CDR3 protein once. The repertoire consists of around 820,000 distinct CDR3 sequences, with around a quarter occurring once and the leading ten covering approximately 4%. These data were also filed under a second study, of T cells of mothers and their children.

The source material was blood. The origin of this receptor is a boy younger than 18 in good health. The V call is TRBV2, the J call TRBJ2-1, with D possibly being TRBD1 (7 bases). CDR3 loop: CASHRDQGGNEQFF. The CDR3 nucleotides are TGTGCCAGCCACCGCGACCAGGGGGGAAATGAGCAGTTCTTC.